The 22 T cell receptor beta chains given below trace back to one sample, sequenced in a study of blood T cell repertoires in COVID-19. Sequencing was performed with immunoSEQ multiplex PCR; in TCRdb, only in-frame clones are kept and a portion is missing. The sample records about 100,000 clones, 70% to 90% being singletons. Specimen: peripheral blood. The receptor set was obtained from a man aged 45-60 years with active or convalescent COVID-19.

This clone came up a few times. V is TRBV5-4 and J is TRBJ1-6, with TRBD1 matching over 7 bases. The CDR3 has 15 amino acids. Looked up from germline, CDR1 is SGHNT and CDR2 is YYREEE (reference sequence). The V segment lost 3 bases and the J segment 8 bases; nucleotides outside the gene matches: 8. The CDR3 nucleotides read TGTGCCAGCAGCTATCTGACAGGGAAGGATTCACCCCTCCACTTT. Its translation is CASSYLTGKDSPLHF.

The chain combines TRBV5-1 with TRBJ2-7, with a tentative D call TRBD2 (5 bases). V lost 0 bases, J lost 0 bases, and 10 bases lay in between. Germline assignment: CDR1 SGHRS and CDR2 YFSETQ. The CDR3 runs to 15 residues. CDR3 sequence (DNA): TGCGCCAGCAGCTTGGAGCCGGGGTCCTCCTACGAGCAGTACTTC. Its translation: CASSLEPGSSYEQYF.

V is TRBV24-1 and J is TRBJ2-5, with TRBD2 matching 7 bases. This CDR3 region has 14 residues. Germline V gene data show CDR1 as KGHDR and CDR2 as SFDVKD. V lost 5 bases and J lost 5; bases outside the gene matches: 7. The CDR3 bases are TGTGCCACCAGTGGGGACTATCGGGATGAGACCCAGTACTTC. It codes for CATSGDYRDETQYF.

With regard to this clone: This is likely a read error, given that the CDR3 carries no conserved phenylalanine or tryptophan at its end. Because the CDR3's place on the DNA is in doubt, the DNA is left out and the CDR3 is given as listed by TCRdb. CDR3 amino acids: CASSLGSRDSAH. The chain joins TRBV5-4 to TRBJ1-1; the table's D call of TRBD1 was not tested on the DNA. From germline, CDR1 is SGHNT and CDR2 YYREEE (reference sequence). Inclusive of both ends, the CDR3 amounts to 12 amino acids.

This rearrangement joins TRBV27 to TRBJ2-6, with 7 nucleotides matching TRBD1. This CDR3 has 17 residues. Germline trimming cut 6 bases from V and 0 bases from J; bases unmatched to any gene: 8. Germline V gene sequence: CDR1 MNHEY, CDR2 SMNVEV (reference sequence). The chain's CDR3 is CASRKGQPFSGANVLTF. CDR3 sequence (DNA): TGTGCCAGCAGGAAGGGACAGCCTTTCTCTGGGGCCAACGTCCTGACTTTC.

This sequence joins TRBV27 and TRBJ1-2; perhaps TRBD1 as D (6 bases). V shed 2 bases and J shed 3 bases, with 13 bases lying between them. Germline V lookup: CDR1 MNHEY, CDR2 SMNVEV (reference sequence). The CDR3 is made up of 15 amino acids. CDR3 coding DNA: TGTGCCAGCAGTTTACGTGGGGGCCCCCACTATGGCTACACCTTC. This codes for CASSLRGGPHYGYTF.

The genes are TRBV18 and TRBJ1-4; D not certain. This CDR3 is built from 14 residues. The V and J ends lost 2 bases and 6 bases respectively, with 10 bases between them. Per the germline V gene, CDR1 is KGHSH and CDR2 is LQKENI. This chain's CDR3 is CASSPGQWHEKLFF. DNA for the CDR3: TGTGCCAGCTCACCAGGCCAGTGGCATGAAAAACTGTTTTTT.

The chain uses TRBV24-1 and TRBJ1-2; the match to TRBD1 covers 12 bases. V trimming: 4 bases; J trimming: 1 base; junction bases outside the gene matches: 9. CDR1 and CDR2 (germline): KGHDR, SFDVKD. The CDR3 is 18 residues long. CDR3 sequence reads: CATSESGTGGAGNYGYTF. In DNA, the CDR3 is TGTGCCACCAGTGAATCCGGGACAGGGGGCGCCGGTAACTATGGCTACACCTTC.

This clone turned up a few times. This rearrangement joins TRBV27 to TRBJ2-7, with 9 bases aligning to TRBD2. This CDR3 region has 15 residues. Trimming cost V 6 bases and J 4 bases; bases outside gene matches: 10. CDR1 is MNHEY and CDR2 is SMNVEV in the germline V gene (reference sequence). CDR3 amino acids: CASRYLAGDPYEQYF. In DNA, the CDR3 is TGTGCCAGCAGATACTTAGCGGGGGATCCTTACGAGCAGTACTTC.

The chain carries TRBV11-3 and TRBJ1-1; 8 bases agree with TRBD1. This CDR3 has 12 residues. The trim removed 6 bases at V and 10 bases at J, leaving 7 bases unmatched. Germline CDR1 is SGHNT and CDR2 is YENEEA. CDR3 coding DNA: TGTGCCAGCAGGACTCGGGACAGGTCAGCTTTCTTT. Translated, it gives CASRTRDRSAFF.

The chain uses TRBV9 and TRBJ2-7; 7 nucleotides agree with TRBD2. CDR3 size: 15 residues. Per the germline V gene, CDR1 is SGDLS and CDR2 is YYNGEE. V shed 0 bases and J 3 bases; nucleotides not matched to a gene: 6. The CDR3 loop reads CASSVGSGNLYEQYF. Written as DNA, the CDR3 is TGTGCCAGCAGCGTAGGGAGCGGGAACCTCTACGAGCAGTACTTC. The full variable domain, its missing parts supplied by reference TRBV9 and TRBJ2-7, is DSGVTQTPKHLITATGQRVTLRCSPRSGDLSVYWYQQSLDQGLQFLIQYYNGEERAKGNILERFSAQQFPDLHSELNLSSLELGDSALYFCASSVGSGNLYEQYFGPGTRLTVT.

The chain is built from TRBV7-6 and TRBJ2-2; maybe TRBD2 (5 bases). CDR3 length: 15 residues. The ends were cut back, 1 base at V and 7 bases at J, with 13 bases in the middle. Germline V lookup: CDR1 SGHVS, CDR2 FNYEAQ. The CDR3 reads CASSLGRPEGGELFF. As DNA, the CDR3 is TGTGCCAGCAGCTTAGGGCGGCCAGAGGGCGGGGAGCTGTTTTTT.

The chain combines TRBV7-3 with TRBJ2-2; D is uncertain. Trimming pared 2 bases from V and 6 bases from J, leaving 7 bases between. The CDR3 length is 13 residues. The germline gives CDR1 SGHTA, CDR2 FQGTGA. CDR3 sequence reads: CASSLAFAGELFF. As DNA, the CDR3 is TGTGCCAGCAGCTTAGCGTTTGCCGGGGAGCTGTTTTTT.

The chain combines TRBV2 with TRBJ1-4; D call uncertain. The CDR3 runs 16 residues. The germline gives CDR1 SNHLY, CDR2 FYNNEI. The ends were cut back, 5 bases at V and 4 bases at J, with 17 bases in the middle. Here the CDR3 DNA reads TGTGCCAGCAGTTTCGCTACGCGGGCACGTAATGAAAAACTGTTTTTT. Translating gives CASSFATRARNEKLFF.

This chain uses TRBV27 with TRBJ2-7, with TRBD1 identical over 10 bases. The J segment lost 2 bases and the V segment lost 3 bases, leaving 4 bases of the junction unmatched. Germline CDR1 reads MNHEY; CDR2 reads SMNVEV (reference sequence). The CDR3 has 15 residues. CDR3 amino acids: CASSFGTGDTYEQYF. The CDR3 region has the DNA TGTGCCAGCAGTTTCGGGACAGGGGATACCTACGAGCAGTACTTC.

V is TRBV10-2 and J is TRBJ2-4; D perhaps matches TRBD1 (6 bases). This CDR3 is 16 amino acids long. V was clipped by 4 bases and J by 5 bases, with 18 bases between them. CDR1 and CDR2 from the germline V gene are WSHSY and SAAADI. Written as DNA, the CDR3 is TGCGCCAGCAGTGGGTGGACTCCGACAGGCGAAAACATTCAGTACTTC. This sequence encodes CASSGWTPTGENIQYF.

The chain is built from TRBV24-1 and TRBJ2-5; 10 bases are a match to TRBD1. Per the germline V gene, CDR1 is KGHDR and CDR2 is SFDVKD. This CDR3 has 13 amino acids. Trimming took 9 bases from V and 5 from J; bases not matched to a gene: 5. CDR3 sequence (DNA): TGTGCCACCTCCGGGACAGGGGTCGAGACCCAGTACTTC. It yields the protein CATSGTGVETQYF.

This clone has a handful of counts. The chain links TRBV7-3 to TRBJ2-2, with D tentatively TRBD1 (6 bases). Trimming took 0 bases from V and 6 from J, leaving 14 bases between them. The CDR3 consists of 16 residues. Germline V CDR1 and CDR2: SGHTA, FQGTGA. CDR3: CASSLTGGGGPGELFF. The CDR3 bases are TGTGCCAGCAGCTTAACTGGGGGCGGTGGCCCCGGGGAGCTGTTTTTT.

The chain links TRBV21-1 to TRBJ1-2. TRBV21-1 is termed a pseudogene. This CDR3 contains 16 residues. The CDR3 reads CASSKVLGGANYGYTF. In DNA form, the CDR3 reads TGTGCCAGCAGCAAAGTTTTAGGTGGAGCAAACTATGGCTACACCTTC.

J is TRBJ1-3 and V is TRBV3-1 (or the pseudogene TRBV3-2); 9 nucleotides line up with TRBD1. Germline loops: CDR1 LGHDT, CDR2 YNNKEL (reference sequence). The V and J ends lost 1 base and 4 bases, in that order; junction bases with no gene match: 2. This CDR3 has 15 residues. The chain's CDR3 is CASSQVGTGGNTIYF. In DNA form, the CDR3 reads TGTGCCAGCAGCCAAGTAGGGACAGGGGGAAACACCATATATTTT.

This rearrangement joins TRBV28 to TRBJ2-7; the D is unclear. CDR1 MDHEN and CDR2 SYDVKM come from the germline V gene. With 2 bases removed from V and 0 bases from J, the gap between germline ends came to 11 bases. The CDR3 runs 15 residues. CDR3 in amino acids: CASSLTGDSSYEQYF. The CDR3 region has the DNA TGTGCCAGCAGTTTAACCGGAGACTCCTCCTACGAGCAGTACTTC. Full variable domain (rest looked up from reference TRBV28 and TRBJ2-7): DVKVTQSSRYLVKRTGEKVFLECVQDMDHENMFWYRQDPGLGLRLIYFSYDVKMKEKGDIPEGYSVSREKKERFSLILESASTNQTSMYLCASSLTGDSSYEQYFGPGTRLTVT.

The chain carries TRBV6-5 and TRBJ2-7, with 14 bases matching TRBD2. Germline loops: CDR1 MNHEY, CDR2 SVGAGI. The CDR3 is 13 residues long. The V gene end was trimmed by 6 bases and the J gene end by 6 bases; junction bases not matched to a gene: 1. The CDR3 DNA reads TGTGCCAGCAGCGGACTAGCGGGAGGCGAGCAGTACTTC. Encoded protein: CASSGLAGGEQYF.